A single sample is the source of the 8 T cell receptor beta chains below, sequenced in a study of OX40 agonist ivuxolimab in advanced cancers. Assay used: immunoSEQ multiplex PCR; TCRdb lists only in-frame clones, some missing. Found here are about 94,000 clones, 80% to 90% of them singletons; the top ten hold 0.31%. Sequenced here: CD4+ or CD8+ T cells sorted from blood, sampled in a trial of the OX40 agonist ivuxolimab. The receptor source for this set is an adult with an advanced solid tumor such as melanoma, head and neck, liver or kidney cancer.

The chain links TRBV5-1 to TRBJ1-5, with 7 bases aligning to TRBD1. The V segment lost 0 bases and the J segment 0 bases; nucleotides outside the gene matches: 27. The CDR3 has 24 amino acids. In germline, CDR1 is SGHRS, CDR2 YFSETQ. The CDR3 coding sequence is TGCGCCAGCAGCTTGGAGGCCTCCGAGATTGTACCGGGACAGAGAGAGGATAGCAATCAGCCCCAGCATTTT. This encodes CASSLEASEIVPGQREDSNQPQHF.

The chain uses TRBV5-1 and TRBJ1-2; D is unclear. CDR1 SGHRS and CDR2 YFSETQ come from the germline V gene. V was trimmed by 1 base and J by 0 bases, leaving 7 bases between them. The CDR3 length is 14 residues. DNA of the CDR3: TGCGCCAGCAGCTTGCCGGTCTCTAACTATGGCTACACCTTC. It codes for CASSLPVSNYGYTF. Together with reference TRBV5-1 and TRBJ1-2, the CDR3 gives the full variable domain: KAGVTQTPRYLIKTRGQQVTLSCSPISGHRSVSWYQQTPGQGLQFLFEYFSETQRNKGNFPGRFSGRQFSNSRSEMNVSTLELGDSALYLCASSLPVSNYGYTFGSGTRLTVV.

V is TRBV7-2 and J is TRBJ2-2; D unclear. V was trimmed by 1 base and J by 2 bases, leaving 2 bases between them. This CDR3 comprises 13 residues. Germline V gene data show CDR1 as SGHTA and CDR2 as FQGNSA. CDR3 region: CASSLDNTGELFF. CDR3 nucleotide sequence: TGTGCCAGCAGCTTAGACAACACCGGGGAGCTGTTTTTT.

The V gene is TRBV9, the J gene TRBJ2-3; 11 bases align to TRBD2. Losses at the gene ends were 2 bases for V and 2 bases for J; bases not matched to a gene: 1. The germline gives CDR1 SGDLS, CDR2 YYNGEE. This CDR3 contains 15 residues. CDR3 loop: CASSVTSGITDTQYF. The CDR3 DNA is TGTGCCAGCAGCGTGACTAGCGGGATCACAGATACGCAGTATTTT.

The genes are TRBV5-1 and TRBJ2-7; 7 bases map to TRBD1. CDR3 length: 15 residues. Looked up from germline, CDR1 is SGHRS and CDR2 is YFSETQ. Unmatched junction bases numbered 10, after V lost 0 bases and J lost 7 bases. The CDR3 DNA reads TGCGCCAGCAGCTTGGACAGGGGCCATTTAGGGGAGCAGTACTTC. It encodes CASSLDRGHLGEQYF.

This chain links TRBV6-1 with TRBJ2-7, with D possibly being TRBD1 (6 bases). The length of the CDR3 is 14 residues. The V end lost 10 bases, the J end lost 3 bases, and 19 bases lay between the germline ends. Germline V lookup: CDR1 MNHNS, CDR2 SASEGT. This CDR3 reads CAISPGASRYEQYF. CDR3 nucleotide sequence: TGTGCCATCTCGCCAGGGGCCAGTCGCTACGAGCAGTACTTC.

The CDR3 loop reads CASTDQGPGYNEQFF. The CDR3 DNA follows: TGTGCCAGCACCGATCAGGGGCCGGGCTACAATGAGCAGTTCTTC. The chain links TRBV6-6 to TRBJ2-1, with D perhaps matching TRBD1 (6 bases). Trimming pared 7 bases from V and 3 bases from J, leaving 16 bases between. The CDR3 spans 15 residues. CDR1 is MNHNY and CDR2 is SVGAGI in the germline V gene (reference sequence).

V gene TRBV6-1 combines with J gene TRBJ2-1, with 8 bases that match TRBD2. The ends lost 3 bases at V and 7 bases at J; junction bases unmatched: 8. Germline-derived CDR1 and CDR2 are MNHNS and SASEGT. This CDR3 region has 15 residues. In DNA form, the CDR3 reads TGTGCCAGCAGTGAGGGACTAGAACACGCAAATGAGCAGTTCTTC. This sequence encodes CASSEGLEHANEQFF.